This T cell receptor (beta chain) is drawn from a study of cytomegalovirus exposure and HLA in healthy donors (dated by TCRdb to about 2017). General notes on the study: An earlier analysis of roughly 610 of the donors reported about 260 Gb of sequence data and approximately 120 million unique TCR beta sequences obtained from around 170 million T cells. An early release covering 550 to 650 HLA-typed donors comprised approximately 290 gigabases of sequencing data and around 86 million unique TCR sequences. The genetic ancestry cluster associated with self-reported Caucasian donors included 65% to 90% of the roughly 410 genotyped donors. The study aimed to test whether signatures of past pathogen exposure could be identified by cataloging public T cell receptors. The T cell repertoires of several hundred subjects were profiled by immunosequencing and related to cytomegalovirus serostatus. A separate validation cohort of about 110 different subjects was used in addition to the 666-subject first cohort. To predict cytomegalovirus infection status, the study combined high-throughput TCR immunosequencing, statistical association of individual TCRs with disease status, and machine learning. A later analysis re-analyzed previously published TCR beta repertoires from approximately 700 donors and added high-resolution HLA genotyping to study TCR occurrence patterns. Rather than using new phenotypic data, the later analysis identified candidate immune exposures from TCR beta sequences and from how often those sequences occurred across donors. In an earlier analysis of around 540 of the donors, high-throughput TCR beta sequencing was used to judge whether each TCR beta V gene segment behaved as functional or pseudogenic. Donor age, sex, ethnicity and CMV serostatus were compiled together with the repertoire data. A later genetic analysis took genome-wide SNP genotypes for about 55% of the 666 donors and used that subset as a discovery cohort. Every repertoire in the discovery cohort had been generated on one and the same sequencing platform. HLA typing included class I and class II loci at four-digit resolution. Typing coverage varied by locus: about 629-640 donors for A, B, C, DRB1 and DQB1; around 560 for DQA1; 606 for DPA1; under 490 for DPB1. Roughly 5 DR-DQ haplotypes were treated as single units for association and clustering because of strong linkage in the cohort. Among some 410 genotyped donors of the cohort, an average of approximately 240,000 unique TCR beta nucleotide sequences were sequenced per donor, around 20% of them non-productive. Findings and caveats that apply to the study as a whole: In a later analysis, HLA-associated TCR beta chains were found to be more clonally expanded and to have lower generation probabilities than equally common non-associated chains. At a false discovery rate of 0.05, a later analysis linked some 18,000 TCR beta sequences to specific HLA alleles. According to a later analysis, most CMV-associated TCR beta chains appeared to be HLA-restricted, and the HLA associations seemed to be driven largely by CMV exposure. The classifier was reported to diagnose cytomegalovirus status with high specificity and sensitivity in both the original cohort and the validation cohort. Correlated functional status among segregating V segments might reflect linkage disequilibrium, but an unknown experimental factor could not be ruled out. A further reported finding was that TCR beta sequences accurately predicted the HLA-A and HLA-B alleles for most subjects in the first cohort. In a later analysis, TCR association rates were found to vary across HLA loci, with the most associated TCRs seen for DRB1 alleles and the fewest for HLA-C alleles. Because the 87-base-pair reads could not distinguish some IMGT-functional V segments, including TRBV6-2 and TRBV6-3, those segments were excluded. Fewer than 20 rarely observed V segments, including chromosome 9 orphons, were excluded from the earlier analysis of almost 600 of the donors because counts were too low. Compared with the roughly 700-donor mean, donors in an Asian-associated ancestry cluster had fewer N-insertions in productive TCRs, according to a later genetic analysis. Roughly uniform sequencing depth across donors was assumed in presence/absence analyses, although this assumption may not hold. In this cohort, only TCR beta chains were sequenced, and detectable features were limited by the absence of alpha or paired-chain data. Broadly in line with IMGT annotations, most TCR beta V segments showed up in productive rearrangements about 87% or about 30% of the time in an earlier analysis of several hundred of the donors. The authors suggested that the approach could potentially be extended to other disease states and immunological phenotypes. The study listed approximately 160 TCR beta chains as associated with cytomegalovirus. Most TCR sequences were observed very rarely across donors, whereas some public TCRs were present in many individuals. Because some donors lacked HLA typing at each locus, the association tests relied only on the typed subset. According to a later analysis, parvovirus B19, influenza, CMV and Epstein-Barr virus appeared linked to several top co-occurrence clusters. For the cohort, immune exposure information was limited to CMV serostatus. A later genetic analysis associated a missense DCLRE1C variant with V-gene and J-gene trimming of TCR beta chains, and an independent cohort replicated the association. A cluster of highly shared sequence variants was judged likely to be a technical artifact of the sequencing pipeline. When HLA alleles, especially DR and DQ, strongly co-occurred, TCR associations were difficult to assign to individual alleles. In vitro tests confirmed that a few of the cytomegalovirus-associated TCR beta chains recognize cytomegalovirus antigens.

Comments on this clone: Its antigen is currently not known. Base qualities were left out, and no much larger clone turns up one base away.

The germline V gene (reference sequence) specifies GTSNPN as CDR1 and SVGIG as CDR2. A distance of 20 bases separates the germline ends of V and J, which lose 5 bases and 3 bases respectively. From its cysteine to its phenylalanine, the CDR3 spans 15 amino acids. Only the CDR3 DNA is retained, 45 bases long and in frame from the first base. Library preparation was by the immunoSEQ multiplex PCR assay. The multiplex PCR relied on a mix of 60 forward primers for TCR Vbeta segments and 13 reverse primers for TCR Jbeta segments. A multiplex PCR assay on genomic DNA amplified the CDR3 region of rearranged TCR beta genes. The amplified TCR beta libraries were sequenced on the Illumina HiSeq System as 87-base-pair reads. The source study handled its data this way. Across the 600 to 700 repertoires, a later analysis counted 60 million to 90 million unique TCR beta chains, roughly 11 million of which were shared by at least two donors. A nearest-neighbor algorithm error-corrected the raw reads and collapsed the reads into unique sequences, merging closely related sequences to remove PCR and sequencing errors. CDR3 sequences were aligned to IMGT reference sequences to assign V, D and J gene segments. Each retained sequence needed at least a six-nucleotide match to both a V gene segment and a J gene segment. A rearrangement was called productive if the CDR3 had no stop codons and remained in frame with V and J, and every other rearrangement was called non-productive. CDR3 was defined according to IMGT convention as the region running from the second conserved V-encoded cysteine to the conserved J-encoded phenylalanine. Sequences without an unambiguous match to a single V gene segment were excluded from the earlier analysis of several hundred of the donors. An earlier analysis of a few hundred of the donors classified V segments as functional when productive rearrangements were above 56.7% and as segregating when the standard deviation between donors was above 5%. A statistical classification framework was built to diagnose cytomegalovirus status from the catalog of TCR beta chain sequences. V and J gene assignment, in a later analysis, came from comparing TCR nucleotide sequences with IMGT/GENE-DB human TR gene sequences. A later analysis assigned CDR3 sequences and most-parsimonious VDJ recombination scenarios with the TCRdist pipeline. In a later analysis, each TCR beta chain was defined by its CDR3 amino acid sequence together with its V-gene family, and reads without a unique V-gene family were excluded. As a way to deal with suspected cross-contamination and a sequencing artifact, a later analysis dropped more than 500 nucleotide sequences that were highly shared and had low generation probability. In a later analysis, a clonal expansion index was calculated for each public chain from normalized within-repertoire ranks of inferred template counts. In a later analysis, generation probabilities were computed with a VDJ recombination model fitted to out-of-frame rearrangements, and the resulting probabilities were checked against IGoR. In a later analysis, TCR-TCR, TCR-HLA and TCR-CMV co-occurrence was scored with hypergeometric tests, and a repertoire-size bias correction was applied to TCR pairs. A later analysis estimated false discovery rates by permuting HLA or CMV assignments 20 times. In a later analysis, co-occurring TCRs were grouped using DBSCAN, with TCRdist sequence similarity added in when clustering inside HLA-allele-positive subsets. Repertoires with fewer than 30,000 or more than 120,000 public chains were left out of co-occurrence clustering, as were a handful of repertoires with anomalous nucleotide sharing. TCRdb mirrors the immuneACCESS table, restricted to in-frame sequences. Some clones are absent from its copies; in checked studies, under half trace to an unresolved V gene, and the reason for the others is unknown. The V and J calls and clone size were taken over from that table, and D and trimming were inferred from the DNA. The sample table shows a few hundred thousand clones, and about three quarters are seen once. Around 1.8% of the sample goes to the ten largest clones.

In total, 666 healthy bone marrow donors made up the cohort. Cohort members were all nominally healthy when sampled, although unrecorded immune exposures were likely present. The donor tested CMV seronegative, placing the donor among the 350 or so seronegative members of the cohort. A peripheral blood sample was provided by each donor, and peripheral blood mononuclear cells were used for TCR beta sequencing. The Qiagen DNeasy Blood Extraction Kit was used to extract genomic DNA from the blood cell samples. Sequencing was carried out using PBMCs. This sequence originates from a man aged 18 to 30 in good health and CMV-seronegative. The chain couples TRBV30 to TRBJ2-7; matching of 5 bases hints at TRBD2 as the D gene. The CDR3 reads CAWAGFPGRFYEQYF. DNA sequence: TGTGCCTGGGCGGGTTTTCCGGGAAGGTTCTACGAGCAGTACTTC.